This entry features one T cell receptor beta chain sequence. The data were obtained in a study of blood T cell repertoires in COVID-19. Study in general: Samples representing acute and convalescent COVID-19 were sourced from the United States, Italy and Spain.

Profiling relied on immunoSEQ multiplex PCR, and the TCRdb table lists in-frame clones only, not all of them. The sample records some 120,000 clones, roughly 80% being singletons. This CDR3 region has 16 residues. V lost 3 bases to trimming and J lost 6 bases, with 20 bases between them. Germline V CDR1 and CDR2: ENHRY, SYGVKD. The material sequenced was peripheral blood. This TCR derives from a man aged 25 to 45 with acute or convalescent COVID-19. The genes are TRBV10-3 and TRBJ1-1; the D gene is possibly TRBD1 (5 bases). CDR3 amino acids: CAISDPGGVFEAEAFF. The CDR3, as DNA: TGTGCCATCAGTGATCCAGGAGGGGTTTTCGAGGCTGAAGCTTTCTTT.